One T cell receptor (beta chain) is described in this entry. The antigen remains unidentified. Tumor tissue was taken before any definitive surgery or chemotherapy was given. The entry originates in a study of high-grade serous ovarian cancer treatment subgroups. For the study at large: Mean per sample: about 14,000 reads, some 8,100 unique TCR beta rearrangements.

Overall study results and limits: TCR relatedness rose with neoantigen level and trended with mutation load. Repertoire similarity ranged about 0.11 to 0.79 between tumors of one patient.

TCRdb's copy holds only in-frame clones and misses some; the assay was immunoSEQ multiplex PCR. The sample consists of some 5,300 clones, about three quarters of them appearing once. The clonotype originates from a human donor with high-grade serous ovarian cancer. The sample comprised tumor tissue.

Written as DNA, the CDR3 is TGTGCCAGCAGCTGGGGCGGACGGGGGTTCGAGCAGTACTTC. This gives the protein CASSWGGRGFEQYF. This chain joins TRBV5-8 and TRBJ2-7; weak D call: TRBD2 (6 bases). The V gene lost 3 bases and the J gene lost 6 bases, with 16 bases spanning the gap. The CDR3 runs 14 residues. Germline CDR1 reads SGHTS; CDR2 reads YDEGEE.